This T cell receptor beta chain was documented in a study of tumor-infiltrating lymphocytes in primary liver carcinoma. Total RNA amounting to roughly 450 ng was the source from which TCR beta cDNA was made with a constant-region primer. Libraries for TCR beta were built through three nested multiplex PCR rounds, which together made up a slightly modified ARM-PCR procedure. TRBV1-TRBV30 forward primers paired with a C-beta reverse primer were used in the first two PCR rounds, which ran roughly 11 cycles each. Each CDR3 protein gets one entry after TCRdb re-called the multiplex PCR reads with MiXCR. The sample records around 210,000 distinct CDR3 sequences, 65% being singletons. Germline DNA was also extracted, while the blood RNA originated from unsorted whole blood. The researchers drew roughly 3.8 milliliters of peripheral blood before surgery. The study, taken as a whole, reports: Bulk unsorted samples prevented comparison of CD4+ and CD8+ repertoires.

CDR3 length: 15 amino acids. The V end lost 5 bases, the J end lost 2 bases, and 13 bases lay between the germline ends. Germline values: CDR1 SGHAT, CDR2 FQNNGV. This clonotype was observed at least ten times. As yet, its antigen is unknown. The TCR originated in a woman aged 55-70 years with primary liver carcinoma and hepatitis B virus infection. The chain couples TRBV11-2 to TRBJ2-1, with a weak D call TRBD2 (6 bases). Material: peripheral blood. The CDR3 DNA sequence: TGTGCCAGCAGCCAGACTAGAGGGGCCTACAATGAGCAGTTCTTC. Translating gives CASSQTRGAYNEQFF.